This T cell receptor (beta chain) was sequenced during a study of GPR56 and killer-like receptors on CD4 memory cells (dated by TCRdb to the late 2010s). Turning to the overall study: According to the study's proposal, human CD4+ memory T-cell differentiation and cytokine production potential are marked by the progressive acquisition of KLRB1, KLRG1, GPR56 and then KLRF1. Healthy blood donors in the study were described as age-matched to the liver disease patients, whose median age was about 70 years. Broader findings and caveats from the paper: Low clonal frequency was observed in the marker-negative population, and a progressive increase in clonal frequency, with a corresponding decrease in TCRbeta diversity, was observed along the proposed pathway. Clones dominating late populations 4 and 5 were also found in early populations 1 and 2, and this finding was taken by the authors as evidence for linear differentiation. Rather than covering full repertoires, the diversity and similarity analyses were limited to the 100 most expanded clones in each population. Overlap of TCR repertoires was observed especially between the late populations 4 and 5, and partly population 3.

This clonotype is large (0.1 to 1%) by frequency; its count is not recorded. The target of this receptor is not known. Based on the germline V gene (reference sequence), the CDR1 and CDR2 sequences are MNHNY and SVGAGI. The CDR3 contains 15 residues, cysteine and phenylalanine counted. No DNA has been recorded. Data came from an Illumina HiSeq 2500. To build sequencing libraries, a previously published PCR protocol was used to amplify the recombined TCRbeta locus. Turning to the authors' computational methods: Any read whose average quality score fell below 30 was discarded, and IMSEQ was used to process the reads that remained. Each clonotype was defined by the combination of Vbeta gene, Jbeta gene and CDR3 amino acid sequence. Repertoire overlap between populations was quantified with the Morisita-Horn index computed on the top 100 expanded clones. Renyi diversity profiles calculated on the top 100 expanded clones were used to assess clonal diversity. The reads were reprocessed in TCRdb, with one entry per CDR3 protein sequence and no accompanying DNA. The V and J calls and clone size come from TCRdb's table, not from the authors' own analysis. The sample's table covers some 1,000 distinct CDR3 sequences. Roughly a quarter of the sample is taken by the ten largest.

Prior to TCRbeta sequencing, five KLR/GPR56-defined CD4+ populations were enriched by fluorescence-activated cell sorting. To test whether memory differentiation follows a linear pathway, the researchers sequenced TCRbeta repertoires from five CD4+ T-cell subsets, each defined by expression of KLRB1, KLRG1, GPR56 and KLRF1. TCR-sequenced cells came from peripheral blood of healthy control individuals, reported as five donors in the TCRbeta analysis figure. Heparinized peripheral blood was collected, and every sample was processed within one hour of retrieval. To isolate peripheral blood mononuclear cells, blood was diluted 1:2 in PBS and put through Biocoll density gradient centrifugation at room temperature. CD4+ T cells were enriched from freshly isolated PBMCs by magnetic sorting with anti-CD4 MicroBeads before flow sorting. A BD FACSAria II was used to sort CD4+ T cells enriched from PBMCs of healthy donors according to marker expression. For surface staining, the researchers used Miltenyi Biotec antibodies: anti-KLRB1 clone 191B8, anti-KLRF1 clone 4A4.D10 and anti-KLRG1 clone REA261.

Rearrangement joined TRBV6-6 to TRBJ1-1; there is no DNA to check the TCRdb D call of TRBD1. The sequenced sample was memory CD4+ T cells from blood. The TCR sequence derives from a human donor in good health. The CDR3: CASSYSGTGATEAFF.